The clone carrying this T cell receptor beta chain was detected a few times. The authors' processing: Estimation of nucleated cell counts was performed using reference gene primer amplification. Only in-frame clones appear in the TCRdb table, and some are missing; sequencing was by immunoSEQ multiplex PCR. That table gives V, J and clone size, and the DNA gave D and trimming. The sample has more than 100,000 clones, 65% to 90% seen once. This sample is drawn from a study of blood T cell repertoires in COVID-19. At the level of the study: Acute and convalescent COVID-19 specimens originated in the United States, Italy and Spain. Sample material is recorded as cDNA or gDNA derived from T cells, B-cell-depleted T cells, or PBMCs.

This receptor was identified in a man older than 75 with acute or convalescent COVID-19. The specimen sequenced was peripheral blood.

For the CDR3, the DNA is TGTGCCAGCAGCAAAGTAACAAGTAACTATGGCTACACCTTC. It is translated as CASSKVTSNYGYTF. The chain carries TRBV21-1 and TRBJ1-2; the table's D call, TRBD1, was not checked against the DNA. TRBV21-1 is shown as a pseudogene. This CDR3 spans 14 amino acids.